In its sample, the clone carrying this T cell receptor (beta chain) was seen a few times. What it recognizes is unknown. These data come from a study of post-analysis software for immune sequencing data. Every TCR beta cDNA library bore unique molecular identifiers. Approximately 550,000 cDNA molecules came from about 1 to 10 million T cells. TCRdb reanalysed the PCR reads using MiXCR and keeps one entry per CDR3 protein. This table holds 380,000 or so distinct CDR3 sequences, approximately 33% found once. CDR3 length equals 14 residues. V was clipped by 3 bases and J by 2 bases, with 10 bases between them. Study-wide results and caveats: When patients were compared with controls, four or five TRBV segments were more frequent, TRBV5-6, TRBV5-1 and TRBV20-1 among them. Normalized Chao1 diversity in multiple sclerosis patients fell significantly below that of controls.

The sequence came from a girl under 18 with multiple sclerosis. The chain is built from TRBV12-3 or TRBV12-4 and TRBJ1-2, with D uncertain. The sample taken for sequencing was blood. Written as DNA, the CDR3 is TGTGCCAGCAGTTTCTCGCGGAGAAACTATGGCTACACCTTC. Amino acids: CASSFSRRNYGYTF.